Only a few counts were recorded for the clone carrying this TCR beta chain. Hyperthyroidism showing no ophthalmopathy within 18 months of follow-up was stable. The PBMCs were taken from approximately 9.7 ml of fresh peripheral blood. This sample stems from a study of Graves' ophthalmopathy and Graves' hyperthyroidism. Germline lookup yields CDR1 LGHDT and CDR2 YNNKEL (reference sequence). The CDR3 has 13 amino acids. V trimming: 3 bases; J trimming: 10 bases; junction bases outside the gene matches: 8. RNA transcripts were the source from which TCR beta CDR3 regions were amplified. RT-PCR with HTBI primers came first, then second-round multiplex PCR. TCRdb passed the multiplex PCR reads through MiXCR, listing each CDR3 protein once. The table shows about 400,000 distinct CDR3 sequences, with 15% to 17% occurring only once.

The V and J genes are TRBV3-1 and TRBJ1-1; TRBD1 matches 7 bases. The material sequenced was peripheral blood. The receptor was isolated from a woman aged 18 to 35 with stable Graves' hyperthyroidism. CDR3 in amino acids: CASSHAGPGGAFF. CDR3 nucleotides: TGTGCCAGCAGCCATGCCGGGCCAGGGGGAGCTTTCTTT.